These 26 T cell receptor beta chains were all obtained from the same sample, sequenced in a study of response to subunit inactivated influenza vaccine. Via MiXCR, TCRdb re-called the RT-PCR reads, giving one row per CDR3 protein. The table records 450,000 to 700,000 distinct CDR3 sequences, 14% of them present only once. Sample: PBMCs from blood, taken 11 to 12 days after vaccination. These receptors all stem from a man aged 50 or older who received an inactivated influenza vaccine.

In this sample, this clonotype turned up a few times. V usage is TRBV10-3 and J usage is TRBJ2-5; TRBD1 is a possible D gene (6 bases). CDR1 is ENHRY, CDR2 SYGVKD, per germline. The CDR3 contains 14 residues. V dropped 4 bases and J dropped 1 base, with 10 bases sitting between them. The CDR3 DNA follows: TGTGCCATCAGTGTACAGGGCTCCCAAGAGACCCAGTACTTC. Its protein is CAISVQGSQETQYF.

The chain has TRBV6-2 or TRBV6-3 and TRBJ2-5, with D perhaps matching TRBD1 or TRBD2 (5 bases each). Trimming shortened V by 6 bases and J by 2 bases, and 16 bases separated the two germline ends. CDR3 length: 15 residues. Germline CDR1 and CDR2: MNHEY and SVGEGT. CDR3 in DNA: TGTGCCAGCAGGACTGGGGGAGCGGTACAAGAGACCCAGTACTTC. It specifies CASRTGGAVQETQYF.

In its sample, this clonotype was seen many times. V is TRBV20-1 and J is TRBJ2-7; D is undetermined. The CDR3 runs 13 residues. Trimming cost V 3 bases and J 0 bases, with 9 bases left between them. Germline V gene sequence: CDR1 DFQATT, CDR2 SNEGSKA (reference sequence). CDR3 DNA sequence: TGCAGTGCTAGTCCTACCTCCTCCTACGAGCAGTACTTC. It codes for CSASPTSSYEQYF.

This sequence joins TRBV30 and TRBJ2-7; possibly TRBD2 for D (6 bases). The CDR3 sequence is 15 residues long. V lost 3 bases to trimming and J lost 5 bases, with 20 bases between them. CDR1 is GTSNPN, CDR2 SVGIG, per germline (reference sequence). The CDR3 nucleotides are TGTGCCTGGAGGGGACTCGACGGGCTAAGGAACGAGCAGTACTTC. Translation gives CAWRGLDGLRNEQYF.

The CDR3 here is CAISVTFQDRGSEQYF. The CDR3 bases are TGTGCCATCAGTGTTACGTTTCAGGACAGGGGATCCGAGCAGTACTTC. The chain couples TRBV10-3 to TRBJ2-7, with 9 bases that match TRBD1. Germline lookup yields CDR1 ENHRY and CDR2 SYGVKD. V lost 4 bases, J lost 6 bases, and 13 bases stayed unmatched. CDR3 length: 16 residues.

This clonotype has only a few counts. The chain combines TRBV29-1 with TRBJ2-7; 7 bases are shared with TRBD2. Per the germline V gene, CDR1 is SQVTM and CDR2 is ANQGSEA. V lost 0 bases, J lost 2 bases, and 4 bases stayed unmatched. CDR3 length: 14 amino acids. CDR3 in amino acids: CSVEDWGGTYEQYF. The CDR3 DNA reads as TGCAGCGTTGAAGATTGGGGGGGTACCTACGAGCAGTACTTC.

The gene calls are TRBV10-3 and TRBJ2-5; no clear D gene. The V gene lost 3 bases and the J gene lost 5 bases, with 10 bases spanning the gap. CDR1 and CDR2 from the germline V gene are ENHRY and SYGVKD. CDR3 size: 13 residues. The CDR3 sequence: CAISDESRETQYF. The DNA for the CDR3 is TGTGCCATCAGTGACGAGAGCAGGGAGACCCAGTACTTC.

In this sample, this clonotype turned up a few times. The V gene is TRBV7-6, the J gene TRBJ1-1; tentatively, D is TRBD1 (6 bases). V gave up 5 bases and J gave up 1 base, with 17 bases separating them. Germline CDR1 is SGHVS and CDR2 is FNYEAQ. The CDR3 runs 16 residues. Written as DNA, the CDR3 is TGTGCCAGCAGCCCACTAAGGGGGGAAAGGAACACTGAAGCTTTCTTT. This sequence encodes CASSPLRGERNTEAFF.

The CDR3 is CASSLGREYEQYF. CDR3 nucleotide sequence: TGTGCCAGCAGCTTAGGCAGGGAATACGAGCAGTACTTC. The chain has TRBV7-9 and TRBJ2-7; weak D call: TRBD1 (5 bases). The V gene's germline CDR1 is SEHNR and CDR2 FQNEAQ (reference sequence). The CDR3 is made up of 13 amino acids. V lost 1 base, J lost 4 bases, and 8 bases lay in between.

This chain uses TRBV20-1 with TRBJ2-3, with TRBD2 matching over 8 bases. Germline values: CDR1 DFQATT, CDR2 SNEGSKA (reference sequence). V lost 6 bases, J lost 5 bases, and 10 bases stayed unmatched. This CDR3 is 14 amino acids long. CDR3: CSAPQSGGKDTQYF. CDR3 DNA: TGCAGTGCCCCCCAGAGCGGGGGTAAAGATACGCAGTATTTT.

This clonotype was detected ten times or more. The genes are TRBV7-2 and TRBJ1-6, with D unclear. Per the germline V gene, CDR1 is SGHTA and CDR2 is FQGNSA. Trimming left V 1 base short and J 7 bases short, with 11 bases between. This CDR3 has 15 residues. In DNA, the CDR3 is TGTGCCAGCAGCTTAGTGTCGACACCAAATTCACCCCTCCACTTT. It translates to CASSLVSTPNSPLHF.

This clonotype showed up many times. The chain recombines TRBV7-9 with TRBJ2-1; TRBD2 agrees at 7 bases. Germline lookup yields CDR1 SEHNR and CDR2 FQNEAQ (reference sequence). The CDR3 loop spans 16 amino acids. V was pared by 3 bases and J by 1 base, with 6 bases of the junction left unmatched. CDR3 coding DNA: TGTGCCAGCAGCTTGTCCGTGGGGGGGTCCTACAATGAGCAGTTCTTC. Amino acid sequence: CASSLSVGGSYNEQFF.

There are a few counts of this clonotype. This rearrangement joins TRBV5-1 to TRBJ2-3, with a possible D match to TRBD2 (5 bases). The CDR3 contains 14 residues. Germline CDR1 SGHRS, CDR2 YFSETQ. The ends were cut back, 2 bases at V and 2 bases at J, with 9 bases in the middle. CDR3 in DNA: TGCGCCAGCAGCTTCCCGGGATACACAGATACGCAGTATTTT. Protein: CASSFPGYTDTQYF.

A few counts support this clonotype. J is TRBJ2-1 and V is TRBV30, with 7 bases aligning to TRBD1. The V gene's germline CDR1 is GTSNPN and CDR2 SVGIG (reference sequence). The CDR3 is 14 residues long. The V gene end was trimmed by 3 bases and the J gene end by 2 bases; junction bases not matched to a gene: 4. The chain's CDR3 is CAWRTGTAYNEQFF. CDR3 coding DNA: TGTGCCTGGAGAACCGGGACAGCCTACAATGAGCAGTTCTTC.

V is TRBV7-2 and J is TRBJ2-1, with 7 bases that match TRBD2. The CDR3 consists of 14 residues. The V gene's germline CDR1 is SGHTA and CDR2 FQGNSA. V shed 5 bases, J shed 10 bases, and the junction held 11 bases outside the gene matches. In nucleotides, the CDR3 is TGTGCCAGCAGCCGAAATCCCGCCGGGGGGGAGCAGTTCTTC. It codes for CASSRNPAGGEQFF. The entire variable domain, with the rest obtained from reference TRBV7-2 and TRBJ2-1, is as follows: GAGVSQSPSNKVTEKGKDVELRCDPISGHTALYWYRQSLGQGLEFLIYFQGNSAPDKSGLPSDRFSAERTGGSVSTLTIQRTQQEDSAVYLCASSRNPAGGEQFFGPGTRLTVL.

The CDR3 loop reads CASSPLQGSGYTF. CDR3 nucleotides: TGTGCCAGCAGCCCCCTCCAGGGATCAGGCTACACCTTC. The chain employs TRBV7-2 and TRBJ1-2; maybe TRBD1 (5 bases). Trimming took 5 bases from V and 8 from J, leaving 15 bases between them. The germline CDR1 and CDR2 sequences are SGHTA and FQGNSA. CDR3 length: 13 amino acids.

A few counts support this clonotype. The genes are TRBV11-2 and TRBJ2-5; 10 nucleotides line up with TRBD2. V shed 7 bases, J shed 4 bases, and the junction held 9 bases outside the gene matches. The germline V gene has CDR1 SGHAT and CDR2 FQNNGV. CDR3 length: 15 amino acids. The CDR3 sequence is CASTIGSGRLETQYF. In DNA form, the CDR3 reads TGTGCCAGCACCATCGGTAGCGGGAGGCTAGAGACCCAGTACTTC.

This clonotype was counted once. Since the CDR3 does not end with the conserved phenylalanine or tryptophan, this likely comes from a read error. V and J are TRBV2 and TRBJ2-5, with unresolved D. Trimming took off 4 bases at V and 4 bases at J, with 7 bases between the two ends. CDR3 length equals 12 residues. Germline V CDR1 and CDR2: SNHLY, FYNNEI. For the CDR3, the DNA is TGTGCCAGCAGTGGCCTGACAGAGACCCAGTACTAC. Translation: CASSGLTETQYY.

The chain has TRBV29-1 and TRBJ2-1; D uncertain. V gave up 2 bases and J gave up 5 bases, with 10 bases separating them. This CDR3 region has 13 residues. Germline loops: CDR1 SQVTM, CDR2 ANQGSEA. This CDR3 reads CSVERFPNNEQFF. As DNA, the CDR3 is TGCAGCGTTGAAAGGTTTCCCAACAATGAGCAGTTCTTC.

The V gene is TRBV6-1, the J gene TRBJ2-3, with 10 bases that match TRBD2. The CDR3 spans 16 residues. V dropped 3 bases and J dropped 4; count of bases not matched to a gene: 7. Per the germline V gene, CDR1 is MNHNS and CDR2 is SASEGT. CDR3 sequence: CASSDGASGGADTQYF. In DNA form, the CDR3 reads TGTGCCAGCAGTGATGGGGCTAGCGGGGGCGCAGATACGCAGTATTTT.

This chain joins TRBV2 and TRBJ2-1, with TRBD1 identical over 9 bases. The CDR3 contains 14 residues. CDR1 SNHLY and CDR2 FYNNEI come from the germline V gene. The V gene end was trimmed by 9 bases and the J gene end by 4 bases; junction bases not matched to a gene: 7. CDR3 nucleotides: TGTGCCAGTAACAGGGGGCAGTTTTACAATGAGCAGTTCTTC. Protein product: CASNRGQFYNEQFF.

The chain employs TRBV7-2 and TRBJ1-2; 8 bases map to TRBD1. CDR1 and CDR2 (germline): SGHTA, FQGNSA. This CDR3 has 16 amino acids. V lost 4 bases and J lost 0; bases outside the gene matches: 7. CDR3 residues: CASSSRTGLANYGYTF. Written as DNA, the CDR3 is TGTGCCAGCAGCTCCCGGACAGGGCTAGCTAACTATGGCTACACCTTC. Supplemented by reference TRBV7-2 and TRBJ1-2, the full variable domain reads GAGVSQSPSNKVTEKGKDVELRCDPISGHTALYWYRQSLGQGLEFLIYFQGNSAPDKSGLPSDRFSAERTGGSVSTLTIQRTQQEDSAVYLCASSSRTGLANYGYTFGSGTRLTVV.

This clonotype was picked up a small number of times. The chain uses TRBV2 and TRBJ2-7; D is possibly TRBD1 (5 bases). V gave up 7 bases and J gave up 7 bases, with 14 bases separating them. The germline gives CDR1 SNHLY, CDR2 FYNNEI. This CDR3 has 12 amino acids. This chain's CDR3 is CASILDTQEQYF. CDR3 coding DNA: TGTGCCAGCATCTTGGACACCCAGGAGCAGTACTTC.

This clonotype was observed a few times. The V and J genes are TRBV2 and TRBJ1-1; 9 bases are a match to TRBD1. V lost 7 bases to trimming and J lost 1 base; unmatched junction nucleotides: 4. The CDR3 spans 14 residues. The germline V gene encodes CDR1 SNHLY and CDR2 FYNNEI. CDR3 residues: CASTKDRGNTEAFF. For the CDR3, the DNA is TGTGCCAGCACCAAGGACAGGGGGAACACTGAAGCTTTCTTT.

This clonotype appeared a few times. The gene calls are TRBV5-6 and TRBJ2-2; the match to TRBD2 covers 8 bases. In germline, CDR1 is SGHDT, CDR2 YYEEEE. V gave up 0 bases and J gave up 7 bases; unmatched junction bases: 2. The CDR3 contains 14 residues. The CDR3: CASSLAGGDGELFF. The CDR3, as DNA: TGTGCCAGCAGCTTGGCCGGGGGGGACGGGGAGCTGTTTTTT.

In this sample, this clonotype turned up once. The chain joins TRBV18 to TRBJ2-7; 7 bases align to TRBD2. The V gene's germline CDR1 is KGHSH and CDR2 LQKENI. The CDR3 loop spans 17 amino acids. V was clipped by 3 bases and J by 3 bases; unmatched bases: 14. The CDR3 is CASSPLVRSGNHYEQYF. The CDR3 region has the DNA TGTGCCAGCTCACCGCTCGTGCGGAGCGGGAACCACTACGAGCAGTACTTC.